This T cell receptor (beta chain) was profiled in a study of graft-versus-host responses after intestinal transplantation. Overall study results and limits: When patients had graft-donor T cell macrochimerism, their allografts held high graft-versus-host to host-versus-graft clonal ratios.

CDR1 and CDR2 (germline): WSHSY, SAAADI. V shed 8 bases, J shed 1 base, and the junction held 7 bases outside the gene matches. The CDR3 is 15 residues long. TCRdb's table, derived via immunoSEQ multiplex PCR, lists solely in-frame clones and lacks some. Of tens of thousands of clones in the sample, roughly four fifths were seen once. Points on this clone: What it binds is unknown.

This clonotype was sampled from a human donor who was the organ donor for an intestinal transplant. The input for sequencing was unstimulated CD8+ T cells sorted from spleen or lymph node cells, taken before transplant. The rearrangement joins TRBV10-2 to TRBJ2-5; TRBD2 matches at 10 bases. CDR3 nucleotides: TGCGCCAGCGGAATGAGCGGGGGGGCCCAAGAGACCCAGTACTTC. Its protein is CASGMSGGAQETQYF.